These T cell receptor beta chains were read from a single sample in a study of PD-L1 blockade in urothelial cancer. Some clones are missing from TCRdb's copy, which holds only in-frame ones; the method was immunoSEQ multiplex PCR. In the table there are around 51,000 clones, around 87% of which are singletons. The sample was PBMCs, taken around atezolizumab (anti-PD-L1) treatment. These receptors originate from a man aged 60 to 69 with urothelial cancer. Each CDR3 is given with its conserved first and last residue. A D gene is named only where the DNA matches it firmly. The listing skips clone size in some rows; elsewhere it reads once, few, many or a size class.

.	TRBJ1-6	TRBV7-8	.	TGTGCCAGCAGCTTAGCCTTTAAAACGGCTAGCTCCTATAATTCACCCCTCCACTTT	CASSLAFKTASSYNSPLHF
.	TRBJ2-1	TRBV7-8	TRBD2	TGTGCCAGCAGCTTACGTTGGACAGCGGGACTAGCGGGAGGGCCAATGGGGTTCTTC	CASSLRWTAGLAGGPMGFF
.	TRBJ2-7	TRBV9	.	TGTGCCAGCAGCGTAGGACAGGAGTACGAGCAGTACTTC	CASSVGQEYEQYF
.	TRBJ1-5	TRBV7-6	TRBD1	TGTGCCAGCAGCTTAGATGGGACAGCTAATCAGCCCCAGCATTTT	CASSLDGTANQPQHF
.	TRBJ1-2	TRBV15	.	TGTGCCACCAGCAGAGATCAGGTATTCTCGAGAACCTTC	CATSRDQVFSRTF
.	TRBJ1-1	TRBV30	.	TGTGCCTGGAGTGGTATCGGGACACCCTTTACTGAAGCTTTCTTT	CAWSGIGTPFTEAFF
.	TRBJ2-7	TRBV6-6	.	TGTGCCAGCAGTTATCAGGGGAGTACCTACGAGCAGTACTTC	CASSYQGSTYEQYF
.	TRBJ2-1	TRBV21-1	.	TGTGCCAGCAGCAAAGAGTACAGCTACAATGAGCAGTTCTTC	CASSKEYSYNEQFF
.	TRBJ2-3	TRBV5-4	.	TGTGCCAGCAGCCCTCCGGCGGGAACTAGCACAGATACGCAGTATTTT	CASSPPAGTSTDTQYF
once	TRBJ2-7	TRBV4-1	.	TGCGCCAGCAGCCAAGAGAGGTACGAGCAGTACTTC	CASSQERYEQYF
.	TRBJ2-1	TRBV29-1	.	TGCAGCATACAGGAGAGCTCCTACAATGAGCAGTTCTTC	CSIQESSYNEQFF
.	TRBJ2-3	TRBV11-2	.	TGTGCCAGCAGTGATGAGTGGGGAGCTAGCACAGATACGCAGTATTTT	CASSDEWGASTDTQYF
once	TRBJ2-7	TRBV7-2	.	TGTGCCAGCAGCTTAGTTGGGGGCAGGGGCCACGAGCAGTACTTC	CASSLVGGRGHEQYF
.	TRBJ2-1	TRBV7-3	.	TGTGCCAGCAGCTTAATGGGGTCTAGCGATCTGGGAAATGAGCAGTTCTTC	CASSLMGSSDLGNEQFF
.	TRBJ1-2	TRBV11-1	TRBD1	TGTGCCAGCAGCTTAGACAGGGGATCCTATGGCTACACCTTC	CASSLDRGSYGYTF
.	TRBJ2-7	TRBV27	.	TGTGCCAGCAGTTTCTCGGTTACCTACGAGCAGTACTTC	CASSFSVTYEQYF
few	TRBJ2-7	TRBV6-5	.	TGTGCCAGCAGTTACGGCGGACAGTACTACGAGCAGTACTTC	CASSYGGQYYEQYF
.	TRBJ1-5	TRBV30	.	TGTGCCTACAACGAAAGAGGGGGGGTTGGAAATCAGCCCCAGCATTTT	CAYNERGGVGNQPQHF
.	TRBJ2-2	TRBV14	.	TGTGCCAGCAGCCATCCCGAGGGCTTGAACACCGGGGAGCTGTTTTTT	CASSHPEGLNTGELFF
.	TRBJ2-7	TRBV18	.	TGTGCCAGCTCACCACCGACACAGGCCTCCTACGAGCAGTACTTC	CASSPPTQASYEQYF
once	TRBJ2-2	TRBV10-3	.	TGTGCCATCAGTGAGTCGACAGCCAACACCGGGGAGCTGTTTTTT	CAISESTANTGELFF
.	TRBJ1-1	TRBV6-5	.	TGTGCCAGCAGAGGCCCCTCAGGGCGGGGGGCTTTCTTT	CASRGPSGRGAFF
.	TRBJ1-2	TRBV28	.	TGTGCCAGCAGTTTAGCTGGGGGGGGAAACTATGGCTACACCTTC	CASSLAGGGNYGYTF
few	TRBJ2-7	TRBV19	.	TGTGCCAGTAGTGTCGGGGTTCTCGACTACGAGCAGTACTTC	CASSVGVLDYEQYF
.	TRBJ2-4	TRBV7-9	TRBD1	TGTGCCAGCAGTCCTACAGGGGCTGCAAGAAACATTCAGTACTTC	CASSPTGAARNIQYF
.	TRBJ1-6	TRBV11-3	.	TGTGCCAGCAAAACAGGGATTGACAATTCACCCCTCCACTTT	CASKTGIDNSPLHF
.	TRBJ1-1	TRBV18	TRBD1	TGTGCCAGCTCAAGACAGGGGATTGCTGAAGCTTTCTTT	CASSRQGIAEAFF
.	TRBJ2-5	TRBV6-5	.	TGTGCCAGCAGAAGGACAGCAGAGACCCAGTACTTC	CASRRTAETQYF
.	TRBJ1-1	TRBV6-4	.	TGTGCCAGCAGTGACAGCCCGAACACTGAAGCTTTCTTT	CASSDSPNTEAFF
.	TRBJ1-1	TRBV5-6	.	TGTGCCAGCAGCTTGTGGGCAGGGGTGGATTCTGAAGCTTTCTTT	CASSLWAGVDSEAFF
.	TRBJ2-7	TRBV5-4	TRBD2	TGTGCCAGCAGACATGAGACGGGACTAGGATATGAGCAGTACTTC	CASRHETGLGYEQYF
.	TRBJ2-7	TRBV7-3	TRBD2	TGTGCCAGCAGCTTCTCGACGGGAGGAGAGCAGTACTTC	CASSFSTGGEQYF
.	TRBJ1-2	TRBV7-9	TRBD1	TGTGCCAGCAGCCCGGGACAGACCTATGGCTACACCTTC	CASSPGQTYGYTF
.	TRBJ2-5	TRBV11-2	.	TGTGCCAGCAGCTTAGATATACTCGGGACCCAGTACTTC	CASSLDILGTQYF
.	TRBJ2-7	TRBV10-2	TRBD2	TGCGCCAGCGGACTAGCGGGAGTTGAGCAGTACTTC	CASGLAGVEQYF
.	TRBJ2-7	TRBV28	TRBD2	TGTGCCAGCAGTTTGTATACTAGCGGGAGGGCTGAGCAGTACTTC	CASSLYTSGRAEQYF
.	TRBJ2-7	TRBV9	TRBD2	TGTGCCAGCAGCGTCCGCGGGACTAGGTCCTACGAGCAGTACTTC	CASSVRGTRSYEQYF
.	TRBJ1-5	TRBV18	.	TGTGCCAGCTCAAAGGACAGCTATAGCAATCAGCCCCAGCATTTT	CASSKDSYSNQPQHF
.	TRBJ2-5	TRBV6-8	.	TGTGCCAGCAGTTACTCAATAAAGACCCAGTACTTC	CASSYSIKTQYF
.	TRBJ2-1	TRBV27	.	TGTGCCAGCAGGATGACACGGGACTCCGGACGGGAGCAGTTCTTC	CASRMTRDSGREQFF
.	TRBJ2-7	TRBV4-1	TRBD2	TGCGCCAGCACCGAATACTACGGGGGGGCCTTCAACGAGCAGTACTTC	CASTEYYGGAFNEQYF
.	TRBJ1-1	TRBV2	TRBD1	TGTGCCTGCAGGACAGGGGCCTTTCAGGGCACTGAAGCTTTCTTT	CACRTGAFQGTEAFF
.	TRBJ1-6	TRBV6-4	.	TGTGCCAGCAGTGAGGAGGGGAATTCACCCCTCCACTTT	CASSEEGNSPLHF
.	TRBJ2-2	TRBV19	TRBD1	TGTGCCAGTAGGCCCCGAGGGGGCAGGACCGGGGAGCTGTTTTTT	CASRPRGGRTGELFF
.	TRBJ2-7	TRBV10-1	.	TGCGCCAGCAGTGCGACAAGGGGCCCCTACGAGCAGTACTTC	CASSATRGPYEQYF
.	TRBJ2-2	TRBV6-5	.	TGTGCCAGCAGTTGGTCCCAACAGAACACCGGGGAGCTGTTTTTT	CASSWSQQNTGELFF
.	TRBJ2-7	TRBV5-6	.	TGTGCCAGCAGCCGTCTCGGAGGCGAGCAGTACTTC	CASSRLGGEQYF
once	TRBJ2-3	TRBV5-6	TRBD2	TGTGCCAGCAGCTTGGCTGGGACTAGCAGCACAGATACGCAGTATTTT	CASSLAGTSSTDTQYF
.	TRBJ2-3	TRBV19	.	TGTGCCAGTAGTAGTACGGGCACAGATACGCAGTATTTT	CASSSTGTDTQYF
.	TRBJ2-7	TRBV2	TRBD2	TGTGCCAGTCTAGCGGGGGCCTCCTACGAGCAGTACTTC	CASLAGASYEQYF
.	TRBJ1-3	TRBV14	TRBD1	TGTGCCAGCAGTACTCGGACAGGGCCAGGAAACACCATATATTTT	CASSTRTGPGNTIYF
.	TRBJ1-2	TRBV7-3	.	TGTGCCAGCAGCCTCCCTGGGGGGGAGGATGGCTACACCTTC	CASSLPGGEDGYTF
.	TRBJ1-4	TRBV25-1	TRBD1	TGTGCCAGCAGGGGACAGTTACTCACCGGTGAAAAACTGTTTTTT	CASRGQLLTGEKLFF
.	TRBJ1-2	TRBV13	.	TGTGCCAGCAGCTTCCGGGATCGGTGGTATGGCTACACCTTC	CASSFRDRWYGYTF
.	TRBJ2-1	TRBV30	TRBD2	TGTGCCAGTACTAGCGGGGGCCGAAATGAGCAGTTCTTC	CASTSGGRNEQFF
once	TRBJ2-5	TRBV6-5	TRBD2	TGTGCCAGCAGTTACGGGCTAGCGGGGGGGACCCAGTACTTC	CASSYGLAGGTQYF
.	TRBJ2-1	TRBV4-3	TRBD2	TGCGCCAGCAGCCAAGATCTGGGTAGCGGGAGTCCCCCAAGCTCCTACAATGAGCAGTTCTTC	CASSQDLGSGSPPSSYNEQFF